This T cell receptor beta chain was obtained from a study of monozygotic twins with cystic fibrosis. Regarding this clone: Its target is unknown.

Study-wide results and caveats: In 13 of 16 pairs, V gene usage was closest to the co-twin's. Nucleotide-identical clonotype sharing was significantly higher within monozygotic CF twin pairs than between unrelated CF individuals. Clonality was generally low (median approximately 0.0095), higher in the most severe patients.

Measured with immunoSEQ multiplex PCR; TCRdb has only the in-frame clones, and not every one. The table shows about 35,000 clones, with roughly 66% occurring only once. Looked up from germline, CDR1 is MDHEN and CDR2 is SYDVKM. Trimming stripped 6 bases from V and 2 bases from J, with 8 bases between. The CDR3 is 13 residues long. The clonotype comes from a girl between 10 and 17 years old with cystic fibrosis. Sequencing input: blood. The V call is TRBV28, the J call TRBJ1-3; D gene uncertain. CDR3 amino acids: CASRGITGNTIYF. The CDR3 DNA is TGTGCCAGCAGAGGGATCACTGGAAACACCATATATTTT.